This T cell receptor (beta chain) was sequenced for a study of blood T cell repertoires in COVID-19. As for the study in general: Both acute and convalescent COVID-19 samples were obtained from the United States, Italy and Spain. PBMCs, B-cell-depleted T cells, or T cells provided the cDNA or gDNA that made up the material.

The length of the CDR3 is 14 residues. The V gene lost 4 bases and the J gene lost 0 bases, with 9 bases spanning the gap. The V gene's germline CDR1 is SGHRS and CDR2 YFSETQ. Study processing details: Cell counts per sample came from amplifying reference gene primers. Libraries were prepared by immunoSEQ multiplex PCR; TCRdb keeps only in-frame clonotypes and omits some of them. The V and J calls and clone size are taken from that table; D and trimming were inferred from the DNA. The table includes about 88,000 clones, more than 70% detected once. The sequence derives from a human donor in a cohort sampled during active COVID-19. The material sequenced was peripheral blood. The chain uses TRBV5-1 and TRBJ2-3; D perhaps matches TRBD1 (5 bases). The DNA for the CDR3 is TGCGCCAGCAGCAAAGGGGTTAGCACAGATACGCAGTATTTT. The encoded protein is CASSKGVSTDTQYF. Using reference TRBV5-1 and TRBJ2-3 for the parts outside the CDR3, the full variable domain is KAGVTQTPRYLIKTRGQQVTLSCSPISGHRSVSWYQQTPGQGLQFLFEYFSETQRNKGNFPGRFSGRQFSNSRSEMNVSTLELGDSALYLCASSKGVSTDTQYFGPGTRLTVL.